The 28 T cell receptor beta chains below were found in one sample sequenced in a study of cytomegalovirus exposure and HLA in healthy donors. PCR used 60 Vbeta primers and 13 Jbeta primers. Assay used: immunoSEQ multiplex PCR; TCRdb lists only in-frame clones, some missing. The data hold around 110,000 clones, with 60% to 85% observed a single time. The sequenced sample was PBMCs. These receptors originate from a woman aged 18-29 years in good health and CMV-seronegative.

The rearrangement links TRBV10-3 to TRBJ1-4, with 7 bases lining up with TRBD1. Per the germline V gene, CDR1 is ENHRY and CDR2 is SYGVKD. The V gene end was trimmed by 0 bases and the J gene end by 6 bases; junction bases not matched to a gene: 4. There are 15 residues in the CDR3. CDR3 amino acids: CAISESGQPYEKLFF. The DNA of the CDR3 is TGTGCCATCAGTGAGTCGGGACAGCCCTATGAAAAACTGTTTTTT.

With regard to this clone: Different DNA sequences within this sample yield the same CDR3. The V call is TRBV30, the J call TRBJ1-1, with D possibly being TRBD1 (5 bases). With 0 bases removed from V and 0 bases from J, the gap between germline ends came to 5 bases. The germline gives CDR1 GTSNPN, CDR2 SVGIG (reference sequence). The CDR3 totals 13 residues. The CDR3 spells CAWSVGVNTEAFF. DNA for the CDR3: TGTGCCTGGAGTGTAGGGGTGAACACTGAAGCTTTCTTT.

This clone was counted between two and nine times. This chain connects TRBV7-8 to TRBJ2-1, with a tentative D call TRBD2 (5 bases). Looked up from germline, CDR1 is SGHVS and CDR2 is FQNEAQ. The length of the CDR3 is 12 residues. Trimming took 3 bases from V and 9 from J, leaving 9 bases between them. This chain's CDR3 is CASSFQGSEQFF. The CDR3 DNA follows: TGTGCCAGCAGCTTTCAAGGGAGTGAGCAGTTCTTC.

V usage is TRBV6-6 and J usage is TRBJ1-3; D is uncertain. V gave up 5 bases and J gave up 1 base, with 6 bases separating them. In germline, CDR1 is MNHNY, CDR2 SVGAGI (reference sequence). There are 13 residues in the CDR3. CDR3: CASSQASGNTIYF. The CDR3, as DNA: TGTGCCAGCAGTCAGGCTTCTGGAAACACCATATATTTT.

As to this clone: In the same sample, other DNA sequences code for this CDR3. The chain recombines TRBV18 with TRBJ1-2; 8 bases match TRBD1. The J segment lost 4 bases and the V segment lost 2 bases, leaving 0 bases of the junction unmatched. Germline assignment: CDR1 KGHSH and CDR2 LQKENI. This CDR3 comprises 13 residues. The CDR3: CASSPDRGYGYTF. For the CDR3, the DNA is TGTGCCAGCTCACCAGACAGGGGCTATGGCTACACCTTC.

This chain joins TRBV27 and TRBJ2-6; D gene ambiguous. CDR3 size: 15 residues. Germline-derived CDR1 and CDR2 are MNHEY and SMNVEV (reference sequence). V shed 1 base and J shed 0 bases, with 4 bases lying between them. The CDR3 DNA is TGTGCCAGCAGTTTATTAGTCTCTGGGGCCAACGTCCTGACTTTC. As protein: CASSLLVSGANVLTF.

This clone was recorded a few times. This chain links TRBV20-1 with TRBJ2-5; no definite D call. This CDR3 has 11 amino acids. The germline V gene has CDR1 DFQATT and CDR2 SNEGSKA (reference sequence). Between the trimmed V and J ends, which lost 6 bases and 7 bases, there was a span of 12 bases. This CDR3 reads CSANSGVTQYF. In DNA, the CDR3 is TGCAGTGCGAACTCAGGCGTGACCCAGTACTTC.

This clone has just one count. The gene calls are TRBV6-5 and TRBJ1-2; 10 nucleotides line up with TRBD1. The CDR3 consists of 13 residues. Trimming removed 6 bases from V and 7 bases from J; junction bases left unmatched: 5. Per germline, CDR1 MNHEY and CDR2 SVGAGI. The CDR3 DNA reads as TGTGCCAGCAGCTCCGACAGGGGGCTTGGCTACACCTTC. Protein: CASSSDRGLGYTF.

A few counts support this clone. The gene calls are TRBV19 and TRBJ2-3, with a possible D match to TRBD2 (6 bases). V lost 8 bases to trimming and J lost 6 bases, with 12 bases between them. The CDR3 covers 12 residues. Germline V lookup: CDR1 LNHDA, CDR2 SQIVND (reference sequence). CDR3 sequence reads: CASARRDDTQYF. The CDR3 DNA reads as TGTGCCAGTGCCCGGAGGGATGATACGCAGTATTTT.

CDR3 sequence (DNA): TGTGCCAGTAGTGGAGACAGGGGTAATGAAAAACTGTTTTTT. Translation: CASSGDRGNEKLFF. The V call is TRBV19, the J call TRBJ1-4; 8 positions agree with TRBD1. Trimming took 5 bases from V and 4 from J; bases not matched to a gene: 3. The CDR3 runs to 14 residues. The germline CDR1 and CDR2 sequences are LNHDA and SQIVND (reference sequence).

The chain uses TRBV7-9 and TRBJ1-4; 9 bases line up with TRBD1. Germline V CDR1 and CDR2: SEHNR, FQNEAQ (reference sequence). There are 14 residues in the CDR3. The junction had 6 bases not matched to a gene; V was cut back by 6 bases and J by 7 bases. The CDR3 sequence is CASRSTGGTEKLFF. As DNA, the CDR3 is TGTGCCAGCAGGTCGACAGGGGGAACTGAAAAACTGTTTTTT.

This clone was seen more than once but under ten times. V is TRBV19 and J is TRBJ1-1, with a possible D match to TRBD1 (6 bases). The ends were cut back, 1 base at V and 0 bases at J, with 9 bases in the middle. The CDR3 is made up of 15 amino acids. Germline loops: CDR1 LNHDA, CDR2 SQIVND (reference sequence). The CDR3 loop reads CASSIGGLMNTEAFF. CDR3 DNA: TGTGCCAGTAGTATAGGGGGGCTAATGAACACTGAAGCTTTCTTT. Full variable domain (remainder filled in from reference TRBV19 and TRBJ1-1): DGGITQSPKYLFRKEGQNVTLSCEQNLNHDAMYWYRQDPGQGLRLIYYSQIVNDFQKGDIAEGYSVSREKKESFPLTVTSAQKNPTAFYLCASSIGGLMNTEAFFGQGTRLTVV.

This CDR3 is CASSEVGQSNTEAFF. The CDR3 DNA reads TGTGCCAGCAGTGAGGTGGGGCAGTCGAACACTGAAGCTTTCTTT. V usage is TRBV6-1 and J usage is TRBJ1-1; possible D gene TRBD1, 5 bases. Germline CDR1 MNHNS, CDR2 SASEGT. The CDR3 is 15 amino acids. V gave up 3 bases and J gave up 1 base, with 12 bases separating them.

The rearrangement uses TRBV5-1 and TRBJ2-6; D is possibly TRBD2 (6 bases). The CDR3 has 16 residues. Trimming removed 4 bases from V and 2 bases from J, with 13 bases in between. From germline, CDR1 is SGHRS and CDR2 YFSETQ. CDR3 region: CASSPGDVAGANVLTF. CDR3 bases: TGCGCCAGCAGCCCGGGGGATGTCGCTGGGGCCAACGTCCTGACTTTC. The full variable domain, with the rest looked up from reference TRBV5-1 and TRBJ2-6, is KAGVTQTPRYLIKTRGQQVTLSCSPISGHRSVSWYQQTPGQGLQFLFEYFSETQRNKGNFPGRFSGRQFSNSRSEMNVSTLELGDSALYLCASSPGDVAGANVLTFGAGSRLTVL.

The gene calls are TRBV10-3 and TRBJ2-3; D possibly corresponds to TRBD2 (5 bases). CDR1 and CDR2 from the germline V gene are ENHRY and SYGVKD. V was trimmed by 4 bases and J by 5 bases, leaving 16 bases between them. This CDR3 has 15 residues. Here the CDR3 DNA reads TGTGCCATCAGTGGAATATTGGAGGCCGGAGATACGCAGTATTTT. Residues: CAISGILEAGDTQYF.

The CDR3 DNA reads as TGTGCCTGGAGTGTAAAAGGAGGGGGCATCTATCCGAGAGGCGAGCAGTACTTC. It yields the protein CAWSVKGGGIYPRGEQYF. V is TRBV30 and J is TRBJ2-7; the D gene is possibly TRBD1 (7 bases). The CDR3 is 18 residues long. Looked up from germline, CDR1 is GTSNPN and CDR2 is SVGIG (reference sequence). V lost 0 bases and J lost 6, with 27 bases in between.

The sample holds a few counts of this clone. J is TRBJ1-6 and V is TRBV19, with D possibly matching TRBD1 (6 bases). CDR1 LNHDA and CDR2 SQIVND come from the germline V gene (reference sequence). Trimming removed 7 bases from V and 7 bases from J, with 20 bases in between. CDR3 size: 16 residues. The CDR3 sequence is CASIDQTGTRNSPLHF. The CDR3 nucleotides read TGTGCCAGTATCGATCAAACCGGGACAAGGAATTCACCCCTCCACTTT. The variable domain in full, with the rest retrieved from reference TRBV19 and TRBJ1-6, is DGGITQSPKYLFRKEGQNVTLSCEQNLNHDAMYWYRQDPGQGLRLIYYSQIVNDFQKGDIAEGYSVSREKKESFPLTVTSAQKNPTAFYLCASIDQTGTRNSPLHFGNGTRLTVT.

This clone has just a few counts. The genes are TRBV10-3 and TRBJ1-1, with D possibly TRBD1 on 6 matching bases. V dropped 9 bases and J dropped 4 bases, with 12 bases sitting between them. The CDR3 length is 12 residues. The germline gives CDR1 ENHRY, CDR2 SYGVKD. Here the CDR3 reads CAIQGSGTEAFF. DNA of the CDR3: TGTGCCATACAGGGTTCCGGCACTGAAGCTTTCTTT.

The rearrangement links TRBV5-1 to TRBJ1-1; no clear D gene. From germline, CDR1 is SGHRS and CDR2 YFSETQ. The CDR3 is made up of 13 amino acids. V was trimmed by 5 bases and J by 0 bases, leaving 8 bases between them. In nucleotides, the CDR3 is TGCGCCAGCAGGTCAGGATTGAACACTGAAGCTTTCTTT. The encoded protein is CASRSGLNTEAFF.

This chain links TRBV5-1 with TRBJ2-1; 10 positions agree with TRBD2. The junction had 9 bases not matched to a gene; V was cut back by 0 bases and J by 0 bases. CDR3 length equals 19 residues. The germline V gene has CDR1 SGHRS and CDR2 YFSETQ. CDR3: CASSLASSGGTSSYNEQFF. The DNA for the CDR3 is TGCGCCAGCAGCTTGGCTAGTAGCGGGGGGACCAGCTCCTACAATGAGCAGTTCTTC.

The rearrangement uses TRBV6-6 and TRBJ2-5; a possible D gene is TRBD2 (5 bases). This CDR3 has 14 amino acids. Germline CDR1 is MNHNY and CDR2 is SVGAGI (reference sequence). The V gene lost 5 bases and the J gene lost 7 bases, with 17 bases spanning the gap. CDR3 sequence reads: CASSGLSGKGTQYF. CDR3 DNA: TGTGCCAGCAGTGGGCTGTCGGGGAAAGGGACCCAGTACTTC.

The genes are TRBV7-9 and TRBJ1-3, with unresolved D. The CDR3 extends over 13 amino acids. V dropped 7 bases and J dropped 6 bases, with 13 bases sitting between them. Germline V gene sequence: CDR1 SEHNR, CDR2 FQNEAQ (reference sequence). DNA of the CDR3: TGTGCCAGCACCTATTGGGAGGAAAACACCATATATTTT. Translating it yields CASTYWEENTIYF.

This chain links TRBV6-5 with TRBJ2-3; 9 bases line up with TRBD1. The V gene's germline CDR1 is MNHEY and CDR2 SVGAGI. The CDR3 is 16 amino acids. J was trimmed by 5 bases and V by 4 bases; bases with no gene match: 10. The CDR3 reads CASSFKQGASGDTQYF. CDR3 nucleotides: TGTGCCAGCAGTTTTAAACAGGGGGCTAGTGGAGATACGCAGTATTTT.

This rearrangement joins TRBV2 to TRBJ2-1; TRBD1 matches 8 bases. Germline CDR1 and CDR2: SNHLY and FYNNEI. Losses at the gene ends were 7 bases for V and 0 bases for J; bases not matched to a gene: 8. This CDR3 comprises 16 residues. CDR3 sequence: CASKHRGDPSYNEQFF. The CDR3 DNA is TGTGCCAGCAAGCACAGGGGGGATCCCTCCTACAATGAGCAGTTCTTC.

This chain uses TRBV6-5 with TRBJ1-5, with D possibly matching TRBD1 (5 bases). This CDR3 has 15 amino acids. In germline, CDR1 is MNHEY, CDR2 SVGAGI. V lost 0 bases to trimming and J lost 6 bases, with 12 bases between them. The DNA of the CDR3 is TGTGCCAGCAGTTACTCGTGGGCCAGGGTTCAGCCCCAGCATTTT. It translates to CASSYSWARVQPQHF.

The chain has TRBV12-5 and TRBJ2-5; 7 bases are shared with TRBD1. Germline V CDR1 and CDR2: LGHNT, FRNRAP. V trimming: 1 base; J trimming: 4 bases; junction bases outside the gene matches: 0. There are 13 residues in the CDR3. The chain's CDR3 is CASGLGQGETQYF. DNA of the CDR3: TGTGCTAGTGGTTTGGGACAGGGAGAGACCCAGTACTTC.

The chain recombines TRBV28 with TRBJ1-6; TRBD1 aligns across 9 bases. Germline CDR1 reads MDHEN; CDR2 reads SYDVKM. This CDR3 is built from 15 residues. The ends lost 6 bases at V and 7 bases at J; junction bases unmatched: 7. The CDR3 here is CASSGGTGRNSPLHF. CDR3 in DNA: TGTGCCAGCAGCGGGGGGACAGGGAGAAATTCACCCCTCCACTTT.

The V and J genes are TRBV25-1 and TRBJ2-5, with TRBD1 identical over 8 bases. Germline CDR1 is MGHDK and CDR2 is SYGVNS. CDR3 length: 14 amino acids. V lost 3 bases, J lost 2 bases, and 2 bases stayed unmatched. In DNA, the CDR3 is TGTGCCAGCAGTGAGTACAGGGGGCAAGAGACCCAGTACTTC. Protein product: CASSEYRGQETQYF.